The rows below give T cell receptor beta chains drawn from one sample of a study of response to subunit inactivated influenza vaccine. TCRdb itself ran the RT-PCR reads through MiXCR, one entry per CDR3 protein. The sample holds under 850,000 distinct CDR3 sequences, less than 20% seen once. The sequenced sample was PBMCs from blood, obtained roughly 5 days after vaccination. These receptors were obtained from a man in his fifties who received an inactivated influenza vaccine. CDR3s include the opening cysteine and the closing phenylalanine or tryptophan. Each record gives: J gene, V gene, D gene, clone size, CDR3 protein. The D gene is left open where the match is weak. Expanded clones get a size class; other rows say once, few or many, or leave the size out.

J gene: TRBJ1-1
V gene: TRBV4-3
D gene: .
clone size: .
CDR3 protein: CASSQDRGGRVEAFF

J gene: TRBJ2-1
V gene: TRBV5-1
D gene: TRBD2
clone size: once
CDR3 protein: CASSLGARLAGGMEQFF

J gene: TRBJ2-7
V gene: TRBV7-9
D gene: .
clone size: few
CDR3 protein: CASSLAIDSLSSYEQYF

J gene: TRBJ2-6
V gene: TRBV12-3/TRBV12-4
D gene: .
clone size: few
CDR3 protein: CASSLDFFSSGANVLTF

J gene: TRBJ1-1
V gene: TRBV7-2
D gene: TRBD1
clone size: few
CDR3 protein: CASSRDRGGTEAFF

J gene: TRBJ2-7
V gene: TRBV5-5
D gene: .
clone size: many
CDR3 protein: CASSGGTAYEQYF

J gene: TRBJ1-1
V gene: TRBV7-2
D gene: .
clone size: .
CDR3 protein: CASSLEGHGLAEAFF

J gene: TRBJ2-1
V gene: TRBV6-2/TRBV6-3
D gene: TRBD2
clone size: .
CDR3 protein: CASRASGGLYNEQFF

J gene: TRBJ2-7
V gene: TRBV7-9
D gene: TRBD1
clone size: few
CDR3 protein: CASSSYFGDRGQYEQYF

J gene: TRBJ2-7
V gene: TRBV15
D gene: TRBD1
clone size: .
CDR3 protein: CATSRDRGRYEQYF

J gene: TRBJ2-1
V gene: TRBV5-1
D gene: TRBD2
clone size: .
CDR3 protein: CASSPERGGRGEQFF

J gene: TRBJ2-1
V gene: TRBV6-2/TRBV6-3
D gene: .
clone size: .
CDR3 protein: CASARGGAENEQFF

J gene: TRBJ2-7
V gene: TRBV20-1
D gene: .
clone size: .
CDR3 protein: CSATSRSGRTSYEQYF

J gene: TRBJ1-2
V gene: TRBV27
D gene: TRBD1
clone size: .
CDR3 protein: CAAGQAYGYTF

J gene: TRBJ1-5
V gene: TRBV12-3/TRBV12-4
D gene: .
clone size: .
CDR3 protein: CASSLALINQPQHF

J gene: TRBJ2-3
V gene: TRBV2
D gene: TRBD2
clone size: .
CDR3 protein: CASRDGLAGLTSTDTQYF

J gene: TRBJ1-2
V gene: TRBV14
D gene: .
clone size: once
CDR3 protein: CASSSDPWYGYTF

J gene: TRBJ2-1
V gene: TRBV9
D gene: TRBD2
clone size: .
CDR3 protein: CASSIFGTSGGHNEQFF

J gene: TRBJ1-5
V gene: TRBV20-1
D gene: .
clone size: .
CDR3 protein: CSAQGTDYSNQPQHF

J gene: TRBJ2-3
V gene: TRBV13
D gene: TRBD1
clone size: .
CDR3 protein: CASSSRDRGQDTQYF

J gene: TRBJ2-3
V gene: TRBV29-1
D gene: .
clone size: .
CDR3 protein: CSVVSEPPSDTQYF

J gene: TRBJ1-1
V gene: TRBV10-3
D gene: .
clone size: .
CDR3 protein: CASRTRGDTEAFF

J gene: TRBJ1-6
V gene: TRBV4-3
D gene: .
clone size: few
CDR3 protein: CASSQDLAGGYNSPLHF

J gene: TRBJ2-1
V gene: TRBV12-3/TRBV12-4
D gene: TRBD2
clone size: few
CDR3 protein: CASTPAGGYNEQFF

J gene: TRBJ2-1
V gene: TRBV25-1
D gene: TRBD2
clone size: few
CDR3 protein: CASSVTPGAGLAGGHNEQFF

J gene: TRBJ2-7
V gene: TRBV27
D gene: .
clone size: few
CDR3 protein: CASSPFRLAKYEQYF